The source of this T cell receptor (beta chain) is a study of Ad26.COV2.S vaccination and SARS-CoV-2 variants. V lost 4 bases, J lost 2 bases, and 12 bases lay in between. Germline CDR1 SGHTA, CDR2 FQGNSA. CDR3 length: 14 residues. Some clones are missing from TCRdb's copy, which holds only in-frame ones; the method was immunoSEQ multiplex PCR. Of 200,000 to 250,000 clones listed, roughly 90% are singletons. The treatment is: roughly 19 received Ad26.COV2.S at low or high dose, single or two shots; a few received placebo; per-sample allocation not given. The samples date from day 63 after the first vaccine or placebo injection.

This rearrangement joins TRBV7-2 to TRBJ2-7; D not certain. The sample here was peripheral blood, taken in a trial of Ad26.COV2.S vaccine versus placebo. This sequence originates from a person aged 18 to 65 who received the Ad26.COV2.S COVID-19 vaccine or a placebo. CDR3 bases: TGTGCCAGCAGCTCCACCTTGAGCCCCTACGAGCAGTACTTC. Protein product: CASSSTLSPYEQYF.